This TCR beta chain is from a study of T cell responses to AZD1222 COVID-19 vaccine. As for the study in general: Pooling of second doses given at about 4 or about 12 weeks was done. Study-wide results and caveats: Receipt of two AZD1222 doses was followed by a rise in Spike-specific TCR breadth and depth. Mostly white British, mostly female donors; authors suggested clonal diversity may be underestimated.

Measured with immunoSEQ multiplex PCR; TCRdb has only the in-frame clones, and not every one. The sample lists tens of thousands of clones; roughly 87% were seen once. The CDR3 is 14 amino acids. V lost 5 bases to trimming and J lost 8 bases; unmatched junction nucleotides: 11. Germline V CDR1 and CDR2: MNHNY, SVGAGI (reference sequence). A remark on this clone: Antigen specificity is unknown.

The sample was peripheral blood, taken on day 0 of AZD1222 vaccination. The chain combines TRBV6-6 with TRBJ1-2, with TRBD1 matching 7 bases. The receptor was derived from an adult in good health. CDR3 in DNA: TGTGCCAGCAGTGAGACAGGGAAAAGTTCCGGCTACACCTTC. Its translation: CASSETGKSSGYTF.